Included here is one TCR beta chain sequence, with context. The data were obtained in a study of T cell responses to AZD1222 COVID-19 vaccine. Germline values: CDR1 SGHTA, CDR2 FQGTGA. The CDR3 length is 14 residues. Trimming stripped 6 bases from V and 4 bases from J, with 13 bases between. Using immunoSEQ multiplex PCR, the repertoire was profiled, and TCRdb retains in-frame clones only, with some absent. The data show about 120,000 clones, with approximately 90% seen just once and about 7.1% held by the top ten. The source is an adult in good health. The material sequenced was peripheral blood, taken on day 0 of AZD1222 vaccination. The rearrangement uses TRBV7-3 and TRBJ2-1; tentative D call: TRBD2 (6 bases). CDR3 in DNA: TGTGCCAGCAGTTTGGGGGGAAATTACAATGAGCAGTTCTTC. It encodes CASSLGGNYNEQFF.